The rows below give T cell receptor beta chains drawn from one sample of a study of blood T cell repertoires in COVID-19. Assay: immunoSEQ multiplex PCR; the TCRdb copy retains only in-frame clones and omits some. This sample has about 15,000 clones; approximately 85% occur once, and the top ten carry under 45%. Sequencing was carried out using peripheral blood. The receptors derive from a man between 65 and 85 years old in a cohort sampled during active COVID-19. The conserved cysteine and the conserved F or W are not part of the CDR3 here. Fields, in order: CDR3 protein, J gene, V gene.

CDR3aa: ASSLVEAGGKNIQY
j_gene: TRBJ2-4
v_gene: TRBV7-8

CDR3aa: ASSLDRVGNNEQF
j_gene: TRBJ2-1
v_gene: TRBV11-2

CDR3aa: ASSELIAGVRKSEQY
j_gene: TRBJ2-7
v_gene: TRBV10-2

CDR3aa: ASSGSGSTGEQF
j_gene: TRBJ2-1
v_gene: TRBV2

CDR3aa: ASSPTRTDTQY
j_gene: TRBJ2-3
v_gene: TRBV18

CDR3aa: SVDPTGSNEQF
j_gene: TRBJ2-1
v_gene: TRBV29-1

CDR3aa: ASSKGGGQTGSNGYT
j_gene: TRBJ1-2
v_gene: TRBV21-1

CDR3aa: AISDRGLGAGEQY
j_gene: TRBJ2-7
v_gene: TRBV10-3

CDR3aa: ASSIGPGELF
j_gene: TRBJ2-2
v_gene: TRBV19

CDR3aa: ASSQEVSGVTDTQY
j_gene: TRBJ2-3
v_gene: TRBV4-2

CDR3aa: ASSPTGTSNQPQH
j_gene: TRBJ1-5
v_gene: TRBV28

CDR3aa: ASSLGTRAYEQY
j_gene: TRBJ2-7
v_gene: TRBV7-9

CDR3aa: ASSLSQNSNQPQH
j_gene: TRBJ1-5
v_gene: TRBV28

CDR3aa: ASSQRDGETQY
j_gene: TRBJ2-5
v_gene: TRBV27

CDR3aa: ASSLAGAQPQH
j_gene: TRBJ1-5
v_gene: TRBV18

CDR3aa: ASNDHRGTYEQY
j_gene: TRBJ2-7
v_gene: TRBV28

CDR3aa: ASSYSIASDYPSYEQY
j_gene: TRBJ2-7
v_gene: TRBV6-2/TRBV6-3

CDR3aa: ASSLRVSGSHDQPKSYNEQF
j_gene: TRBJ2-1
v_gene: TRBV7-3

CDR3aa: ASSFRQNTGELF
j_gene: TRBJ2-2
v_gene: TRBV27

CDR3aa: ASSVDVLANYGYT
j_gene: TRBJ1-2
v_gene: TRBV9

CDR3aa: ASSILGHNSPLH
j_gene: TRBJ1-6
v_gene: TRBV19

CDR3aa: ASSLGEGRGYGEQY
j_gene: TRBJ2-7
v_gene: TRBV11-2